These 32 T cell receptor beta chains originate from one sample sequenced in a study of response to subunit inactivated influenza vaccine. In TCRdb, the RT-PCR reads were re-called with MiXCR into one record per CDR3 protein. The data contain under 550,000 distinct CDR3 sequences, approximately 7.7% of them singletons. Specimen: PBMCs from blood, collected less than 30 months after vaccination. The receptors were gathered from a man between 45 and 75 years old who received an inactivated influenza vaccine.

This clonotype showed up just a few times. The CDR3 nucleotides are TGTGCCTGGAGTGTTGGGGCCTACAATGAGCAGTTCTTC. Protein sequence: CAWSVGAYNEQFF. The chain carries TRBV30 and TRBJ2-1; D call uncertain. Between the trimmed V and J ends, which lost 0 bases and 2 bases, there was a span of 5 bases. There are 13 residues in the CDR3. Germline loops: CDR1 GTSNPN, CDR2 SVGIG (reference sequence).

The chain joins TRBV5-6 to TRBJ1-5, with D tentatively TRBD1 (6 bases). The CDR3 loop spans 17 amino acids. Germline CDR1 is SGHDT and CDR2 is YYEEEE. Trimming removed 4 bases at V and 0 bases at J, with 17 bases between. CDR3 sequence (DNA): TGTGCCAGCAGCACCGGGGGGGCAGGGCGTAGCAATCAGCCCCAGCATTTT. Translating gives CASSTGGAGRSNQPQHF.

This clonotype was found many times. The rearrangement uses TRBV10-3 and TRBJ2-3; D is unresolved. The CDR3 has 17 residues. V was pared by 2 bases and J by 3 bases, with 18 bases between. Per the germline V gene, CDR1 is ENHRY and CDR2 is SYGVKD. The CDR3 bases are TGTGCCATCAGTGAGAATTCGCCCTTTGGAGCGACAGATACGCAGTATTTT. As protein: CAISENSPFGATDTQYF.

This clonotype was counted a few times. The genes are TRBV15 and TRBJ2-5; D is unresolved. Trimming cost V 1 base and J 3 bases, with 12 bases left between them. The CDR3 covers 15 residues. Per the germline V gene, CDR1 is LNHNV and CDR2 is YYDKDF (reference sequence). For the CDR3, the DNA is TGTGCCACCAGCAGAGTTGGTCGAAGGGAAGAGACCCAGTACTTC. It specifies CATSRVGRREETQYF. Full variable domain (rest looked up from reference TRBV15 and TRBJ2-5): DAMVIQNPRYQVTQFGKPVTLSCSQTLNHNVMYWYQQKSSQAPKLLFHYYDKDFNNEADTPDNFQSRRPNTSFCFLDIRSPGLGDTAMYLCATSRVGRREETQYFGPGTRLLVL.

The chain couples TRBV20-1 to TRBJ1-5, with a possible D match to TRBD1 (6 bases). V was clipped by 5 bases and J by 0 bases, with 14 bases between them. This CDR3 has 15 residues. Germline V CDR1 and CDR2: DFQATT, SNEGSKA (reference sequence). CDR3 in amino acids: CSAGSGTLSNQPQHF. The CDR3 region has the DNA TGCAGTGCTGGGTCCGGGACACTTAGCAATCAGCCCCAGCATTTT.

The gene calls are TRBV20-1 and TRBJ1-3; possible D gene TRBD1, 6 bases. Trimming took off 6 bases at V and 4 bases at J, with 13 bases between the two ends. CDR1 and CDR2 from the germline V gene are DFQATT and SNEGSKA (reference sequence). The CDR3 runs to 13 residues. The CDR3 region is CSAARGRGNTIYF. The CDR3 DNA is TGCAGTGCAGCAAGGGGGAGGGGAAACACCATATATTTT.

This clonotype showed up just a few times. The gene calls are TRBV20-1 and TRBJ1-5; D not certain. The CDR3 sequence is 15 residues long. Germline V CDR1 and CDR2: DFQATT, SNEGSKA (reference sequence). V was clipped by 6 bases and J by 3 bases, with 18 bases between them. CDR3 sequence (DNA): TGCAGTGCGCCAAAGTCTCAGGCCGTCAATCAGCCCCAGCATTTT. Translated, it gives CSAPKSQAVNQPQHF.

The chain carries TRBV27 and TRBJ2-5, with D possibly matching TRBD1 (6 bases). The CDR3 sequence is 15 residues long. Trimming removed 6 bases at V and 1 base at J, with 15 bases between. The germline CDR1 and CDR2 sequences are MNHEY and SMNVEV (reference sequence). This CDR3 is CASSLQGNRQETQYF. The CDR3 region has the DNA TGTGCCAGCAGCCTACAGGGAAATCGCCAAGAGACCCAGTACTTC.

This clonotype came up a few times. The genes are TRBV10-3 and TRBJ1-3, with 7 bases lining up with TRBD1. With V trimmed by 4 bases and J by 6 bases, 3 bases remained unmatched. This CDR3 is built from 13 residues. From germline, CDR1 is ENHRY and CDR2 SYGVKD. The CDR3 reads CAISGQGENTIYF. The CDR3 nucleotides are TGTGCCATCAGTGGACAGGGAGAAAACACCATATATTTT.

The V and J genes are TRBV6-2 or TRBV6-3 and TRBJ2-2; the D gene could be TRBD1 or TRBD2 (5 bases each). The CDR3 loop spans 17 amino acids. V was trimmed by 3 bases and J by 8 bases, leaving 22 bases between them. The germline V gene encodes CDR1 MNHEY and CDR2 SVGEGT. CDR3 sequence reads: CASSYMGPALFAGELFF. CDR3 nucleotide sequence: TGTGCCAGCAGTTATATGGGACCAGCGCTATTCGCTGGGGAGCTGTTTTTT.

CDR3: CASSLGGTLLQETQYF. CDR3 sequence (DNA): TGTGCCAGCAGCTTGGGTGGGACACTCCTACAAGAGACCCAGTACTTC. The gene calls are TRBV5-5 and TRBJ2-5, with TRBD1 as a possible D gene (6 bases). Looked up from germline, CDR1 is SGHKS and CDR2 is YYEKEE (reference sequence). V was shortened by 0 bases and J by 2 bases, with 14 bases between the two germline ends. This CDR3 contains 16 residues.

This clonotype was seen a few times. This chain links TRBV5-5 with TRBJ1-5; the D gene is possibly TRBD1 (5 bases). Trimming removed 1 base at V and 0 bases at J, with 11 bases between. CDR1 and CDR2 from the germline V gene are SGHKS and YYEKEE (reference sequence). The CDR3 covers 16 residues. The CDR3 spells CASSLLGGDSNQPQHF. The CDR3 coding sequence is TGTGCCAGCAGCTTGCTCGGGGGTGATAGCAATCAGCCCCAGCATTTT.

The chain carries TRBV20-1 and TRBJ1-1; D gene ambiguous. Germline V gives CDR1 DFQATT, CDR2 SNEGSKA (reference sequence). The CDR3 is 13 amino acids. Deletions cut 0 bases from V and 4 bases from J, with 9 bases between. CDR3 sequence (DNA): TGCAGTGCTAGAGAGCGGGGAGTCACTGAAGCTTTCTTT. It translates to CSARERGVTEAFF.

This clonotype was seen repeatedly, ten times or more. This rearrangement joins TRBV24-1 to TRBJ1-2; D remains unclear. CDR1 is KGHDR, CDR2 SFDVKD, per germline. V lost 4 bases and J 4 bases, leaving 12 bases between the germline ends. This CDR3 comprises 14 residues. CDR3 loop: CATSEASQSYGYTF. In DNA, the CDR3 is TGTGCCACCAGTGAGGCTTCCCAGTCCTATGGCTACACCTTC.

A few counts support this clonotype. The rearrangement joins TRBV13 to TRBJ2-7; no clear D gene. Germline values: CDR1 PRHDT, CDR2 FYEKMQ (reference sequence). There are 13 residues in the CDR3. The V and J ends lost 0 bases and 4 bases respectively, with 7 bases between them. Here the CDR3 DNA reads TGTGCCAGCAGCTTAGGCCGTCGATACGAGCAGTACTTC. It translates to CASSLGRRYEQYF.

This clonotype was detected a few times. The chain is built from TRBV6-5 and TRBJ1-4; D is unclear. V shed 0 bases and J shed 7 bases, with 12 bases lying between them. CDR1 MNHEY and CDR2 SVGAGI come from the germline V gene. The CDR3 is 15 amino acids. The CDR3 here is CASSYSLDGREKLFF. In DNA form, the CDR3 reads TGTGCCAGCAGTTACTCCTTAGACGGACGTGAAAAACTGTTTTTT.

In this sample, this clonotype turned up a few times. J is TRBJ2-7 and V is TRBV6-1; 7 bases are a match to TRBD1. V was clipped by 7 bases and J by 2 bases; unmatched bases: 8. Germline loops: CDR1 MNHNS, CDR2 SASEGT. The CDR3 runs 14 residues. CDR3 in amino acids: CASKPTGTAYEQYF. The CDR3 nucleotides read TGTGCCAGCAAACCTACCGGGACAGCCTACGAGCAGTACTTC.

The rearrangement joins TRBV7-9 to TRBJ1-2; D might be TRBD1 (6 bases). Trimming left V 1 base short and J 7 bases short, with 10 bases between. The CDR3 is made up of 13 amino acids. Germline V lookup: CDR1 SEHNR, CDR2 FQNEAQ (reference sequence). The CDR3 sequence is CASSLGTVGGYTF. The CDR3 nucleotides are TGTGCCAGCAGCTTAGGGACAGTAGGTGGCTACACCTTC.

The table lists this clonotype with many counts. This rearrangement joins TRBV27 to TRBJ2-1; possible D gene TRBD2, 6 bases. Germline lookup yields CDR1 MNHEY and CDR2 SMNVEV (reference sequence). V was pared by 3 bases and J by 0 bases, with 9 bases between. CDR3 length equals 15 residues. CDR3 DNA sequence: TGTGCCAGCAGTTTTGGGGGGAGCTCCTACAATGAGCAGTTCTTC. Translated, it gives CASSFGGSSYNEQFF.

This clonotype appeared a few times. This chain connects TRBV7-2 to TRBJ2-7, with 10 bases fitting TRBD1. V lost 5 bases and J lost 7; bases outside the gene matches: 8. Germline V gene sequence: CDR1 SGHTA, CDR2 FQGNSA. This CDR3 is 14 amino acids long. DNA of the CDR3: TGTGCCAGCAGCAGCCGACAGGGGGCTGGGGAGCAGTACTTC. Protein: CASSSRQGAGEQYF.

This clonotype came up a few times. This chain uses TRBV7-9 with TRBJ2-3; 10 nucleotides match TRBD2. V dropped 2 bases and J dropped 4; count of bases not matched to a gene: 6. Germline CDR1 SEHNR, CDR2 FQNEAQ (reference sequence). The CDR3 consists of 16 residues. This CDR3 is CASSLLNLAGADTQYF. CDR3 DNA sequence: TGTGCCAGCAGCTTACTCAATCTAGCGGGAGCAGATACGCAGTATTTT. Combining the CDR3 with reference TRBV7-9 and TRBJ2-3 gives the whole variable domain DTGVSQNPRHKITKRGQNVTFRCDPISEHNRLYWYRQTLGQGPEFLTYFQNEAQLEKSRLLSDRFSAERPKGSFSTLEIQRTEQGDSAMYLCASSLLNLAGADTQYFGPGTRLTVL.

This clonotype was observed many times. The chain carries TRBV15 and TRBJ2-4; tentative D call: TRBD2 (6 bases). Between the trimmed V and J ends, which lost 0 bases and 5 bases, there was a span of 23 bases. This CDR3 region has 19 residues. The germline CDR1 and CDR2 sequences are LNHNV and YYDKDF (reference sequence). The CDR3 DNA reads TGTGCCACCAGCAGAGATTCAGGCTGGGACGGGGGAGCGGAAAACATTCAGTACTTC. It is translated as CATSRDSGWDGGAENIQYF.

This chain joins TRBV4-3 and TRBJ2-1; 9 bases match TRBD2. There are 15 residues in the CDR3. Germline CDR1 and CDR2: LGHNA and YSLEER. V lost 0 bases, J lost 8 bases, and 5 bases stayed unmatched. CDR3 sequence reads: CASSQEAGLADEQFF. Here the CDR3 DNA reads TGCGCCAGCAGCCAAGAAGCGGGACTAGCTGATGAGCAGTTCTTC.

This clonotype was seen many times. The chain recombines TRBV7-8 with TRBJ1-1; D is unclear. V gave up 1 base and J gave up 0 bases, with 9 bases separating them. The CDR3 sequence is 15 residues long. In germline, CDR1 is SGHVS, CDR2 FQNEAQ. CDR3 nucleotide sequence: TGTGCCAGCAGCTTAGAGGAACAGATGAACACTGAAGCTTTCTTT. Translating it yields CASSLEEQMNTEAFF.

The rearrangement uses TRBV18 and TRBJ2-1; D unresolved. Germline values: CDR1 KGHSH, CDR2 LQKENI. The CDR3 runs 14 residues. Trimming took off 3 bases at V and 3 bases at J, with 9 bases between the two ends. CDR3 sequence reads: CASSPTNGYNEQFF. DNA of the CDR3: TGTGCCAGCTCACCCACCAATGGCTACAATGAGCAGTTCTTC.

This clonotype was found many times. DNA of the CDR3: TGCGCCAGCAGCGCCGCGGGAGGGCCAAGAAATGAGCAGTTCTTC. This codes for CASSAAGGPRNEQFF. The chain uses TRBV5-1 and TRBJ2-1, with 9 bases lining up with TRBD2. The CDR3 totals 15 residues. V shed 4 bases and J 7 bases; nucleotides not matched to a gene: 9. Germline V gene sequence: CDR1 SGHRS, CDR2 YFSETQ.

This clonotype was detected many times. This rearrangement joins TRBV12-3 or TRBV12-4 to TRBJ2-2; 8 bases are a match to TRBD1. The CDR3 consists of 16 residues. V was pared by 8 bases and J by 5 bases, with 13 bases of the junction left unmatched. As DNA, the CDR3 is TGTGCCAGCTTATACCGAAAGACAGGGGTTACCGGGGAGCTGTTTTTT. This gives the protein CASLYRKTGVTGELFF.

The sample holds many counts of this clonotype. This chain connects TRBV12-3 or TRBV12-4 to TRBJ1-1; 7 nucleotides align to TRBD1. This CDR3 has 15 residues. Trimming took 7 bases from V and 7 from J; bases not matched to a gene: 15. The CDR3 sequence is CASILEGRQGGEAFF. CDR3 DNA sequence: TGTGCCAGCATCCTCGAAGGGAGACAGGGTGGTGAAGCTTTCTTT.

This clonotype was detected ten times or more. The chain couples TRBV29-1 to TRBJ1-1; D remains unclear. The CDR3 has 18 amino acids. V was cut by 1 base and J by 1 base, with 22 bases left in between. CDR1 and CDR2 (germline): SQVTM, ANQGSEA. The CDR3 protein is CSVEGARAEGPRNTEAFF. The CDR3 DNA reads TGCAGCGTTGAAGGGGCGCGTGCGGAAGGACCGAGGAACACTGAAGCTTTCTTT.

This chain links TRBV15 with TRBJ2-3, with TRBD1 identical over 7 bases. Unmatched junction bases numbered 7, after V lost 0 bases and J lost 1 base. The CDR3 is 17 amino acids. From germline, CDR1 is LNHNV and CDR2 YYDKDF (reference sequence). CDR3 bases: TGTGCCACCAGCAGAGATCCGAGGGGGCAGGGCACAGATACGCAGTATTTT. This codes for CATSRDPRGQGTDTQYF.

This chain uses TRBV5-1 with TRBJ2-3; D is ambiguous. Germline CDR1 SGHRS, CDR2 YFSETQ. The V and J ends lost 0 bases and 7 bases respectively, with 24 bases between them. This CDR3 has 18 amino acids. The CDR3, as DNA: TGCGCCAGCAGCTTGGGCAATCACCGGGCCCGCCAAGATAATACGCAGTATTTT. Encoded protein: CASSLGNHRARQDNTQYF.

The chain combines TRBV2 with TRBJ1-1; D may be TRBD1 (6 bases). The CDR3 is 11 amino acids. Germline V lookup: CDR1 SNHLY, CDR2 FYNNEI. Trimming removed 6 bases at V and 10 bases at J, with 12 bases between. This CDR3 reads CASRSDSLAFF. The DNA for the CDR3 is TGTGCCAGCAGGTCGGACAGTCTAGCTTTCTTT.